This T cell receptor beta chain stems from a study of blood T cell repertoires in COVID-19. For the study at large: The analysed material was cDNA or gDNA that came from T cells, B-cell-depleted T cells, or PBMCs.

Sequencing was performed with immunoSEQ multiplex PCR; in TCRdb, only in-frame clones are kept and a portion is missing. Here the sample spans 200,000 to 250,000 clones, about 88% being singletons. There are 16 residues in the CDR3. Germline values: CDR1 MNHEY, CDR2 SVGEGT. V was trimmed by 0 bases and J by 0 bases, leaving 10 bases between them. The chain uses TRBV6-2 or TRBV6-3 and TRBJ2-3, with D unresolved. The sample taken for sequencing was peripheral blood. The clonotype was recovered from a woman between 35 and 50 years old who had recovered from COVID-19. This chain's CDR3 is CASSYSLDWSTDTQYF. The CDR3 DNA sequence: TGTGCCAGCAGTTACTCGCTCGACTGGAGCACAGATACGCAGTATTTT.